This is a list of T cell receptor beta chains from one sample in a study of T-cell reconstitution after alpha-beta-depleted transplantation in children. TCRdb called the PCR reads again in MiXCR, with one record for every CDR3 protein. The sample holds about 980,000 distinct CDR3 sequences; less than 30% are singletons and the top ten take roughly 27%. The sample was PBMCs, mostly from graft donor cells, taken 360 days after TCRalphabeta/CD19-depleted stem cell transplant. These receptors were collected from a boy younger than two who had a stem cell transplant for SCID, so the T cells may come from the graft donor. Each CDR3 is given without its conserved first and last residue. A D gene is named only where the DNA matches it firmly.

j_call v_call d_call cdr3_aa
TRBJ2-3 TRBV28 . ASSLNAGDGTDTQY
TRBJ2-1 TRBV28 TRBD1 ASSTPGQRPQDEQF
TRBJ2-5 TRBV5-1 . ASSPGDSAETQY
TRBJ2-7 TRBV12-3/TRBV12-4 . ASKTGMGYEQY
TRBJ2-7 TRBV7-9 . ASSSNIEQY
TRBJ2-5 TRBV10-3 . AISGIGAVATQY
TRBJ2-7 TRBV7-9 . ASSRGDVFYEQY
TRBJ1-1 TRBV5-1 . ASSLASTMNTEAF
TRBJ2-3 TRBV5-1 . ASSLTNPSTDTQY
TRBJ2-1 TRBV4-2 . ASSHGGYNEQF
TRBJ2-3 TRBV7-2 TRBD2 ASSRTSLDTQY
TRBJ2-2 TRBV10-3 . AISELRAGGAWTGELF
TRBJ2-1 TRBV5-1 TRBD2 ASSLTGGPSDEQF
TRBJ2-4 TRBV7-9 . ASSSLEVMDIQY
TRBJ2-7 TRBV6-5 TRBD2 ASSYSARLAGTYEQY
TRBJ2-7 TRBV28 TRBD1 ASRFRDRGTLSYEQY
TRBJ2-1 TRBV14 TRBD1 ASSHRDSFYNEQF
TRBJ2-4 TRBV30 . AWGLRDGLAKNIQY
TRBJ2-1 TRBV9 TRBD1 ASGQGARNEQF
TRBJ2-1 TRBV20-1 TRBD2 SARDLAGSYNEQF
TRBJ2-1 TRBV7-3 . ASSPLGAGPYNEQF
TRBJ2-5 TRBV18 TRBD2 ASSSAGGQETQY
TRBJ2-1 TRBV5-1 TRBD1 ASSSDPGTGVGEQF
TRBJ1-1 TRBV10-2 TRBD1 ASSGMGQTNTEAF
TRBJ1-5 TRBV4-3 . ASSQDRGGRAGQPQH
TRBJ2-3 TRBV5-1 . ASSLAGYQDTQY
TRBJ2-3 TRBV6-4 . ASSKQGSGPIDTQY
TRBJ1-1 TRBV6-1 . ASEGGGNTEAF
TRBJ2-1 TRBV29-1 . SVVSFGTPRYNEQF